Listed here are 4 T cell receptor beta chains from one sample, sequenced in a study of control samples from healthy donors and cancer patients. Only in-frame clones appear in the TCRdb table, and some are missing; sequencing was by immunoSEQ multiplex PCR. This table holds 150,000 or so clones, around nine tenths found once. Sample: blood. Every receptor here comes from a woman aged 25 to 39 in good health.

This clone was observed a single time. The rearrangement joins TRBV19 to TRBJ2-6; the D gene is possibly TRBD1 (5 bases). Germline V CDR1 and CDR2: LNHDA, SQIVND (reference sequence). The CDR3 runs 15 residues. V was pared by 5 bases and J by 4 bases, with 12 bases between. CDR3 nucleotide sequence: TGTGCCAGTAGTCCTCAGGGCTCCGGGGCCAACGTCCTGACTTTC. Its translation: CASSPQGSGANVLTF.

The count of this clone is one. The chain carries TRBV6-6 and TRBJ1-2; TRBD1 aligns across 10 bases. After removal of 5 bases from V and 0 bases from J, the junction contained 15 bases not matched to a gene. Germline V gene lookup returns CDR1 MNHNY and CDR2 SVGAGI (reference sequence). The CDR3 length is 19 residues. The CDR3 spells CASSLTGTGAFAANYGYTF. In DNA, the CDR3 is TGTGCCAGCAGTCTAACTGGGACAGGGGCTTTTGCGGCTAACTATGGCTACACCTTC.

The chain joins TRBV13 to TRBJ1-3; D remains ambiguous. CDR3 length equals 14 residues. V was shortened by 0 bases and J by 4 bases, with 7 bases between the two germline ends. Germline values: CDR1 PRHDT, CDR2 FYEKMQ (reference sequence). This CDR3 reads CASSLGPQGNTIYF. As DNA, the CDR3 is TGTGCCAGCAGCTTAGGGCCTCAGGGAAACACCATATATTTT. Combining the CDR3 with reference TRBV13 and TRBJ1-3 gives the whole variable domain AAGVIQSPRHLIKEKRETATLKCYPIPRHDTVYWYQQGPGQDPQFLISFYEKMQSDKGSIPDRFSAQQFSDYHSELNMSSLELGDSALYFCASSLGPQGNTIYFGEGSWLTVV.

The J gene is TRBJ2-2, the V gene TRBV24-1, with 10 bases identical to TRBD1. The CDR3 is 16 residues long. CDR1 is KGHDR and CDR2 is SFDVKD in the germline V gene. V lost 1 base to trimming and J lost 5 bases; unmatched junction nucleotides: 3. The CDR3 DNA reads as TGTGCCACCAGTGATTTCGACAGGGGGCTTACCGGGGAGCTGTTTTTT. Translation gives CATSDFDRGLTGELFF.